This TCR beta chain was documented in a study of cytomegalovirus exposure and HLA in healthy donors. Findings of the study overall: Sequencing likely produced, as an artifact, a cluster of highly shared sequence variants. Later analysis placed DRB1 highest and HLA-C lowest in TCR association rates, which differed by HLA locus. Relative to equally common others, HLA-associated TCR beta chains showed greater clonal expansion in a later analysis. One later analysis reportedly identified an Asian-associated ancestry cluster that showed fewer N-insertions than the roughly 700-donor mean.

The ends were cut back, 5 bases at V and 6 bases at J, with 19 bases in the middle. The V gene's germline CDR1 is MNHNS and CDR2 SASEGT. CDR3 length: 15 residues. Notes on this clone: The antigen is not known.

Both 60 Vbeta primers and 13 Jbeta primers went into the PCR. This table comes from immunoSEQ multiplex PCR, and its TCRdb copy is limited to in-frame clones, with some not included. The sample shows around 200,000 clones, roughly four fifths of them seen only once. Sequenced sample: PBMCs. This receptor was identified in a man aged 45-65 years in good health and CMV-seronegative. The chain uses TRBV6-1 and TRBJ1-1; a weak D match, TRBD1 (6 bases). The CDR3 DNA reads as TGTGCCAGCAGTAATCAGGGGAACGTGGTCGCTGAAGCTTTCTTT. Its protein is CASSNQGNVVAEAFF.